This TCR beta chain was captured in a study of PD-1 blockade in classical Hodgkin lymphoma. Study-wide background: Nivolumab was administered to patients intravenously at 3 mg/kg every 2 weeks.

All patients relapsed after autologous stem cell transplantation, and brentuximab vedotin exposure varied. The germline V and J ends were trimmed by 7 bases and 10 bases, with 11 bases remaining between them. The V gene's germline CDR1 is MNHEY and CDR2 SMNVEV (reference sequence). This CDR3 comprises 11 residues. Clones were read by immunoSEQ multiplex PCR, and TCRdb kept only the in-frame ones, dropping some. The sample lists about 100,000 clones; roughly nine tenths were seen once. The sequence came from a human donor with classical Hodgkin lymphoma. Sample: peripheral blood mononuclear cells (PBMCs), taken before the second cycle of nivolumab. The gene calls are TRBV27 and TRBJ2-1; possible D gene TRBD1, 5 bases. CDR3 loop: CASKESGEQFF. DNA for the CDR3: TGTGCCAGCAAGGAGTCAGGGGAGCAGTTCTTC.